This T cell receptor beta chain was captured in a study of a mutant IDH1 vaccine in newly diagnosed glioma. Study at large: Either 4-6 weeks after radiotherapy alone or alongside temozolomide, vaccination was begun.

Generated by immunoSEQ multiplex PCR, the TCRdb table keeps only in-frame clones and is missing some. This table holds tens of thousands of clones, about 75% found once. Time point reported: week 47, end of study. Topical imiquimod was applied with each vaccine dose, which held 300 ug of mutant IDH1 20-mer peptide. All eight of the vaccinations patients received fell in weeks 1, 3, 5, 7, 11, 15, 19 and 23. With respect to this clone: Its cognate antigen is unknown.

V gave up 3 bases and J gave up 7 bases, with 9 bases separating them. CDR3 length: 13 amino acids. Germline assignment: CDR1 LGHNA and CDR2 YNFKEQ. The rearrangement links TRBV4-2 to TRBJ2-2, with D perhaps matching TRBD1 (6 bases). The input for sequencing was PBMCs, taken from a glioma patient whose treatment included an IDH1 peptide vaccine. This receptor was obtained from a man aged 35-49 years with glioma. The chain's CDR3 is CASSQTGIGELFF. The CDR3 DNA follows: TGTGCCAGCAGCCAGACAGGCATCGGGGAGCTGTTTTTT.